This T cell receptor (beta chain) was captured by sequencing in a study of a mutant IDH1 vaccine in newly diagnosed glioma. Study context: Averaging around 42 years of age, treated patients were roughly 60% male and approximately 38% female. Radiotherapy, temozolomide, or both had been given previously, and both were given to most.

Measured with immunoSEQ multiplex PCR; TCRdb has only the in-frame clones, and not every one. Here the sample spans about 58,000 clones, around 80% being singletons. The V end lost 0 bases, the J end lost 4 bases, and 15 bases lay between the germline ends. Germline V CDR1 and CDR2: LGHNA, YNFKEQ. The CDR3 covers 16 residues. Points on this clone: The antigen is not known.

The time point was: week 5, during vaccination. The content of each vaccine dose was 300 ug of mutant IDH1 20-mer peptide, and topical imiquimod accompanied it. New WHO grade 3 or 4 astrocytomas that were IDH1-mutant and ATRX-lost had been found in donors. Whole-study findings and limits: Evidence of vaccine-induced immune responses was documented in 85% to 95% of patients.

The clonotype comes from a woman aged 45-60 years with glioma. Source: PBMCs, taken from a glioma patient whose treatment included an IDH1 peptide vaccine. The J gene is TRBJ1-2, the V gene TRBV4-2; D is perhaps TRBD1 (6 bases). The CDR3 region has the DNA TGTGCCAGCAGCCAAGAATATTCGGACAGCTCCTATGGCTACACCTTC. Translating it yields CASSQEYSDSSYGYTF.